A selection of T cell receptor beta chains follows, all from one sample in a study of T cells in Graves' hyperthyroidism and ophthalmopathy. One entry per CDR3 protein, called by TCRdb with MiXCR from the multiplex PCR reads. The data show about 530,000 distinct CDR3 sequences, 17% seen once. The sequencing sample was made of blood. The receptors come from a woman under 30 with Graves' ophthalmopathy. Each CDR3 is given with its conserved first and last residue. D genes are given only for firm matches. Clone size appears in some rows only: once, few, many, or a class for an expanded clone.

TRBD1	TRBJ1-2	-	TRBV19	TGTGCCAGTAGTCCGACAGGGCTAGGCCTCTATGGCTACACCTTC	CASSPTGLGLYGYTF
-	TRBJ1-1	-	TRBV27	TGTGCCAGCAGTTTAGGATACAGGGTGAACACTGAAGCTTTCTTT	CASSLGYRVNTEAFF
TRBD2	TRBJ2-1	-	TRBV3-1	TGTGCCAGCAGACGCGGACTAGCGGGGGGGGATGAGCAGTTCTTC	CASRRGLAGGDEQFF
-	TRBJ2-7	many	TRBV20-1	TGCAGTGCTAGGGGGACTGAGCTACGTTACGAGCAGTACTTC	CSARGTELRYEQYF
-	TRBJ2-5	many	TRBV5-5	TGTGCCAGCAGTTCCACCCCAGGCGTGTCCCAAGAGACCCAGTACTTC	CASSSTPGVSQETQYF
TRBD2	TRBJ2-7	-	TRBV11-1	TGTGCCAGCAGCCCGTTCGGGACTAGCGCGAACGAGCAGTACTTC	CASSPFGTSANEQYF
-	TRBJ1-3	once	TRBV14	TGTGCCAGCAGCCAAGTTACTGGAAACACCATATATTTT	CASSQVTGNTIYF
TRBD2	TRBJ2-1	-	TRBV30	TGTGCCTGGAGATTGACTAGCGGGTCCTACAATGAGCAGTTCTTC	CAWRLTSGSYNEQFF
-	TRBJ2-7	few	TRBV6-5	TGTGCCAGCAGTTACTCTTGGGGCCTCTCCTACGAGCAGTACTTC	CASSYSWGLSYEQYF
-	TRBJ2-7	few	TRBV28	TGTGCCAGCAGTTTGTACAGGTACAACGAGCAGTACTTC	CASSLYRYNEQYF
TRBD2	TRBJ2-7	-	TRBV4-1	TGCGCCAGCGGCAGTAGCGGGGGATCGTACGAGCAGTACTTC	CASGSSGGSYEQYF
-	TRBJ2-2	-	TRBV12-3/TRBV12-4	TGTGCCAGCAGGTGGGACCGAGGGAGCGGGGAGCTGTTTTTT	CASRWDRGSGELFF
-	TRBJ2-2	many	TRBV5-6	TGTGCCAGCAGCTTATACCACGCGAACACCGGGGAGCTGTTTTTT	CASSLYHANTGELFF
TRBD2	TRBJ2-1	many	TRBV29-1	TGCAGCGTTGAAGTCCTAAGCGGGGGGGAGCAGTTCTTC	CSVEVLSGGEQFF
-	TRBJ2-7	-	TRBV6-1	TGTGCCACCCCTGCACGGGGAAGATTCGGCGAGCAGTACTTC	CATPARGRFGEQYF
TRBD2	TRBJ2-3	few	TRBV20-1	TGCAGTGCTAGAGAGTCTTCGGCGGGAGGATGGGATACGCAGTATTTT	CSARESSAGGWDTQYF
TRBD1	TRBJ1-1	few	TRBV5-1	TGCGCCAGCAGCTTGGATTTGTCGAGGGGGCTAGCTTTCTTT	CASSLDLSRGLAFF
-	TRBJ2-7	many	TRBV30	TGTGCCTGGACCATCTCGGGGTACTACGAGCAGTACTTC	CAWTISGYYEQYF
-	TRBJ1-2	few	TRBV7-2	TGTGCCAGCAGCTCCCCGTCGGGGGACGGCTACACCTTC	CASSSPSGDGYTF
-	TRBJ2-2	-	TRBV20-1	TGCAGTGCTAGAGGGCCGGGCACCGGGGAGCTGTTTTTT	CSARGPGTGELFF
-	TRBJ2-5	many	TRBV7-2	TGTGCCAGCAGCTCACGAGTTCCAGCGGGAGAGACCCAGTACTTC	CASSSRVPAGETQYF
TRBD2	TRBJ2-5	many	TRBV7-2	TGTGCCAGCAGCTTAGTCGCCCAGCGGGGGCAAGAGACCCAGTACTTC	CASSLVAQRGQETQYF